The 32 T cell receptor beta chains below come from one sample, sequenced in a study of OX40 agonist ivuxolimab in advanced cancers. Sequencing was performed with immunoSEQ multiplex PCR; in TCRdb, only in-frame clones are kept and a portion is missing. The table shows about 44,000 clones, with 75% to 90% occurring only once. The input for sequencing was CD4+ or CD8+ T cells sorted from blood, taken in a trial of the OX40 agonist ivuxolimab. These receptors were collected from an adult with an advanced solid tumor such as melanoma, head and neck, liver or kidney cancer.

The chain uses TRBV6-1 and TRBJ2-1; 7 positions match TRBD2. From germline, CDR1 is MNHNS and CDR2 SASEGT. The length of the CDR3 is 14 residues. The V segment lost 3 bases and the J segment 9 bases; nucleotides outside the gene matches: 8. CDR3 nucleotide sequence: TGTGCCAGCAGTGAGGGGGGGTTGCTAGGTGAGCAGTTCTTC. Its protein product is CASSEGGLLGEQFF.

In its sample, this clone was seen a few times. The V and J genes are TRBV10-2 and TRBJ1-1; unclear D gene. Per the germline V gene, CDR1 is WSHSY and CDR2 is SAAADI. V shed 5 bases and J shed 1 base, with 5 bases lying between them. This CDR3 region has 12 residues. The CDR3 DNA sequence: TGCGCCAGCAGTCACGGGAACACTGAAGCTTTCTTT. Translating it yields CASSHGNTEAFF.

The chain combines TRBV10-3 with TRBJ2-5; 7 bases align to TRBD2. V was pared by 6 bases and J by 5 bases, with 9 bases of the junction left unmatched. Per germline, CDR1 ENHRY and CDR2 SYGVKD. This CDR3 spans 14 amino acids. The CDR3 spells CAISRWGGEETQYF. Written as DNA, the CDR3 is TGTGCCATCAGCCGATGGGGGGGGGAGGAGACCCAGTACTTC.

The J gene is TRBJ2-3, the V gene TRBV7-9, with 12 bases matching TRBD2. Germline V gene data show CDR1 as SEHNR and CDR2 as FQNEAQ (reference sequence). This CDR3 is built from 14 residues. The junction had 0 bases not matched to a gene; V was cut back by 4 bases and J by 4 bases. The CDR3 DNA reads TGTGCCAGCAGCTCTAGCGGGAGGGCAGATACGCAGTATTTT. Amino acid sequence: CASSSSGRADTQYF.

This clone was observed once. The rearrangement joins TRBV20-1 to TRBJ2-5; weak D call: TRBD2 (5 bases). Trimming pared 5 bases from V and 4 bases from J, leaving 8 bases between. Germline V CDR1 and CDR2: DFQATT, SNEGSKA (reference sequence). There are 11 residues in the CDR3. The CDR3 DNA sequence: TGCAGTGCTTCCGAGGGAGAGACCCAGTACTTC. Translated: CSASEGETQYF.

The V gene is TRBV30, the J gene TRBJ1-2; unclear D gene. The V and J ends lost 0 bases and 3 bases respectively, with 11 bases between them. The CDR3 is 14 residues long. The germline CDR1 and CDR2 sequences are GTSNPN and SVGIG (reference sequence). This CDR3 reads CAWSVLGRDYGYTF. DNA of the CDR3: TGTGCCTGGAGTGTTCTGGGTAGAGACTATGGCTACACCTTC.

In this sample, this clone turned up a few times. This chain joins TRBV7-2 and TRBJ1-6, with 7 bases aligning to TRBD1. Per the germline V gene, CDR1 is SGHTA and CDR2 is FQGNSA. J lost 10 bases, V lost 5 bases, and 5 bases had no gene match. This CDR3 is built from 13 residues. The CDR3 sequence: CASSPLQGSPLHF. The CDR3 DNA reads TGTGCCAGCAGCCCCCTACAGGGGTCACCCCTCCACTTT.

The V call is TRBV20-1, the J call TRBJ2-7; 7 nucleotides match TRBD1. The CDR3 consists of 11 residues. J was trimmed by 5 bases and V by 8 bases; bases with no gene match: 6. Germline loops: CDR1 DFQATT, CDR2 SNEGSKA (reference sequence). In DNA, the CDR3 is TGCAGTCCGAGACAGGGAGACGAGCAGTACTTC. It translates to CSPRQGDEQYF.

J is TRBJ2-7 and V is TRBV5-6; D unresolved. The CDR3 is made up of 12 amino acids. Germline V gene lookup returns CDR1 SGHDT and CDR2 YYEEEE. Trimming removed 2 bases at V and 1 base at J, with 4 bases between. The CDR3 DNA sequence: TGTGCCAGCAGCTTATCTTCCTACGAGCAGTACTTC. Protein: CASSLSSYEQYF.

V gene TRBV29-1 combines with J gene TRBJ2-1; TRBD2 is a possible D gene (6 bases). Between the trimmed V and J ends, which lost 6 bases and 3 bases, there was a span of 18 bases. Germline V gene lookup returns CDR1 SQVTM and CDR2 ANQGSEA. CDR3 length equals 15 residues. As DNA, the CDR3 is TGCAGCGTCGGGTATGGGTTTAGCGGCTACAATGAGCAGTTCTTC. It is translated as CSVGYGFSGYNEQFF.

The chain has TRBV10-3 and TRBJ2-6, with TRBD1 identical over 7 bases. With V trimmed by 5 bases and J by 0 bases, 4 bases remained unmatched. CDR3 length: 16 residues. CDR1 is ENHRY, CDR2 SYGVKD, per germline. CDR3 sequence (DNA): TGTGCCATCAGTATGACAGGGAGCTCTGGGGCCAACGTCCTGACTTTC. Its protein is CAISMTGSSGANVLTF.

This chain uses TRBV9 with TRBJ2-1, with D maybe TRBD2 (5 bases). This CDR3 has 15 residues. The germline gives CDR1 SGDLS, CDR2 YYNGEE. V was cut by 1 base and J by 7 bases, with 15 bases left in between. As DNA, the CDR3 is TGTGCCAGCAGCGTAACGGGATACGAGGTGAATGAGCAGTTCTTC. Its translation: CASSVTGYEVNEQFF. Full variable domain (rest looked up from reference TRBV9 and TRBJ2-1): DSGVTQTPKHLITATGQRVTLRCSPRSGDLSVYWYQQSLDQGLQFLIQYYNGEERAKGNILERFSAQQFPDLHSELNLSSLELGDSALYFCASSVTGYEVNEQFFGPGTRLTVL.

The chain recombines TRBV9 with TRBJ2-7, with 7 bases lining up with TRBD1. After removal of 1 base from V and 3 bases from J, the junction contained 10 bases not matched to a gene. Per germline, CDR1 SGDLS and CDR2 YYNGEE. The CDR3 has 16 amino acids. The CDR3 nucleotides are TGTGCCAGCAGCGTATCAGTAGGGGGCGAAGGCTACGAGCAGTACTTC. Translation: CASSVSVGGEGYEQYF.

V usage is TRBV5-5 and J usage is TRBJ2-1; D unclear. Germline CDR1 reads SGHKS; CDR2 reads YYEKEE (reference sequence). The CDR3 sequence is 16 residues long. V lost 1 base and J 2 bases, leaving 13 bases between the germline ends. The CDR3 bases are TGTGCCAGCAGCTTGAGCAGTCGGTTGGCCTACAATGAGCAGTTCTTC. Translating gives CASSLSSRLAYNEQFF.

This rearrangement joins TRBV5-8 to TRBJ2-1; D gene uncertain. The length of the CDR3 is 13 residues. Germline V gene data show CDR1 as SGHTS and CDR2 as YDEGEE. Trimming left V 2 bases short and J 7 bases short, with 10 bases between. The CDR3: CASSFSPRNEQFF. In nucleotides, the CDR3 is TGTGCCAGCAGCTTCTCTCCTAGAAATGAGCAGTTCTTC.

The chain recombines TRBV7-8 with TRBJ2-1; D is possibly TRBD2 (6 bases). This CDR3 comprises 18 residues. Germline CDR1 reads SGHVS; CDR2 reads FQNEAQ. The germline V and J ends were trimmed by 5 bases and 0 bases, with 20 bases remaining between them. The CDR3 sequence is CASSHRLSSASSYNEQFF. CDR3 DNA: TGTGCCAGCAGCCACCGCCTCTCTAGCGCCAGCTCCTACAATGAGCAGTTCTTC.

V and J are TRBV7-2 and TRBJ2-7; D not certain. The CDR3 has 14 residues. In germline, CDR1 is SGHTA, CDR2 FQGNSA. V lost 6 bases and J lost 3, with 15 bases in between. The CDR3 region has the DNA TGTGCCAGCAGTCGTCGGACGGCCGGCTACGAGCAGTACTTC. Amino acid sequence: CASSRRTAGYEQYF.

V and J are TRBV7-4 and TRBJ1-3; 11 nucleotides agree with TRBD1. V lost 1 base, J lost 4 bases, and 9 bases stayed unmatched. CDR3 length equals 18 residues. The germline V gene has CDR1 SGHVT and CDR2 SQSDAQ. The CDR3 sequence: CASSLGSDRGLQGNTIYF. The CDR3 DNA reads as TGTGCCAGCAGCTTAGGGTCGGACAGGGGGCTTCAGGGAAACACCATATATTTT.

This chain links TRBV19 with TRBJ2-3; 10 nucleotides line up with TRBD2. The CDR3 extends over 18 amino acids. Germline V lookup: CDR1 LNHDA, CDR2 SQIVND (reference sequence). With 5 bases clipped from V and 5 bases from J, the junction kept 16 bases outside the gene matches. The CDR3 sequence: CASSQARLSGRAEDTQYF. The DNA of the CDR3 is TGTGCCAGTAGTCAAGCCCGCCTGAGCGGGAGGGCGGAAGATACGCAGTATTTT.

The chain is built from TRBV19 and TRBJ1-3, with a tentative D call TRBD1 (6 bases). Trimming cost V 5 bases and J 11 bases, with 16 bases left between them. The CDR3 is 13 residues long. CDR1 LNHDA and CDR2 SQIVND come from the germline V gene (reference sequence). DNA of the CDR3: TGTGCCAGTAGTGAGCGACAGGAGGGCCCCATATATTTT. As protein: CASSERQEGPIYF.

The gene calls are TRBV5-1 and TRBJ1-4, with 7 bases matching TRBD1. The V segment lost 4 bases and the J segment 8 bases; nucleotides outside the gene matches: 8. This CDR3 is built from 14 residues. The germline CDR1 and CDR2 sequences are SGHRS and YFSETQ. The CDR3 here is CASSRTGVGEKLFF. DNA of the CDR3: TGCGCCAGCAGCCGTACAGGGGTGGGGGAAAAACTGTTTTTT.

V gene TRBV2 combines with J gene TRBJ2-3, with a weak D call TRBD1 (5 bases). Germline V lookup: CDR1 SNHLY, CDR2 FYNNEI. The CDR3 is made up of 14 amino acids. Trimming removed 3 bases from V and 2 bases from J, with 9 bases in between. The CDR3 nucleotides are TGTGCCAGCAGTGAGCAGGGTAACACAGATACGCAGTATTTT. Its protein product is CASSEQGNTDTQYF.

This chain joins TRBV19 and TRBJ2-1; D uncertain. CDR1 and CDR2 from the germline V gene are LNHDA and SQIVND (reference sequence). The CDR3 is 13 residues long. V dropped 4 bases and J dropped 1 base, with 5 bases sitting between them. The chain's CDR3 is CASSSGSYNEQFF. CDR3 DNA: TGTGCCAGTAGTAGCGGTTCCTACAATGAGCAGTTCTTC.

The rearrangement uses TRBV5-8 and TRBJ2-5; the D is unclear. Germline assignment: CDR1 SGHTS and CDR2 YDEGEE. The CDR3 is 13 amino acids. Trimming removed 7 bases at V and 5 bases at J, with 15 bases between. CDR3 loop: CASSLTGSETQYF. The CDR3 nucleotides are TGTGCCAGCTCACTTACCGGATCCGAGACCCAGTACTTC.

This clone has more than one count but fewer than ten. The chain carries TRBV9 and TRBJ2-5; 7 positions agree with TRBD2. After removal of 0 bases from V and 4 bases from J, the junction contained 6 bases not matched to a gene. Germline V CDR1 and CDR2: SGDLS, YYNGEE. The CDR3 sequence is 15 residues long. The CDR3 DNA sequence: TGTGCCAGCAGCGTAGGAGCGGGGATAGGAGAGACCCAGTACTTC. It codes for CASSVGAGIGETQYF.

V gene TRBV27 combines with J gene TRBJ2-1, with TRBD2 matching 14 bases. The V gene end was trimmed by 6 bases and the J gene end by 7 bases; junction bases not matched to a gene: 5. The CDR3 has 15 residues. Germline CDR1 reads MNHEY; CDR2 reads SMNVEV (reference sequence). DNA for the CDR3: TGTGCCAGCAGCCCCGGGACTAGCGGGAGTAATGAGCAGTTCTTC. Translating gives CASSPGTSGSNEQFF.

V is TRBV25-1 and J is TRBJ2-3; D gene ambiguous. This CDR3 has 13 residues. Trimming pared 5 bases from V and 2 bases from J, leaving 8 bases between. From germline, CDR1 is MGHDK and CDR2 SYGVNS. The CDR3 DNA is TGTGCCAGCAGTTGGCAAATCACAGATACGCAGTATTTT. Protein sequence: CASSWQITDTQYF.

The V and J genes are TRBV5-1 and TRBJ1-3; the D gene is possibly TRBD1 (5 bases). This CDR3 comprises 14 residues. V was pared by 5 bases and J by 1 base, with 10 bases between. The germline CDR1 and CDR2 sequences are SGHRS and YFSETQ. CDR3 in amino acids: CASRDSLSGNTIYF. CDR3 nucleotides: TGCGCCAGCAGAGACAGTCTTTCTGGAAACACCATATATTTT.

CDR3 in amino acids: CASTGLAGGNTGELFF. The DNA for the CDR3 is TGTGCCAGCACGGGGCTAGCGGGAGGAAACACCGGGGAGCTGTTTTTT. The chain is built from TRBV5-4 and TRBJ2-2, with 11 bases fitting TRBD2. The CDR3 consists of 16 residues. V lost 6 bases and J lost 2; bases outside the gene matches: 6. Germline V gives CDR1 SGHNT, CDR2 YYREEE (reference sequence).

V is TRBV7-7 and J is TRBJ2-3; tentative D call: TRBD2 (6 bases). The CDR3 length is 13 residues. Per germline, CDR1 SSHAT and CDR2 FNYEAQ (reference sequence). Trimming cost V 5 bases and J 5 bases, with 11 bases left between them. CDR3 DNA sequence: TGTGCCAGCAGCGGGGCGGGGAGAGATACGCAGTATTTT. Protein product: CASSGAGRDTQYF.

This clone was detected once. The genes are TRBV27 and TRBJ1-5; D possibly corresponds to TRBD1 (5 bases). The CDR3 is 14 amino acids. V dropped 3 bases and J dropped 3 bases, with 9 bases sitting between them. Germline V gives CDR1 MNHEY, CDR2 SMNVEV (reference sequence). CDR3 nucleotide sequence: TGTGCCAGCAGTTTTGGGGGAAACAATCAGCCCCAGCATTTT. This codes for CASSFGGNNQPQHF.

This clone has just a few counts. The gene calls are TRBV2 and TRBJ1-3, with a possible D match to TRBD1 (6 bases). V shed 8 bases and J shed 4 bases, with 15 bases lying between them. This CDR3 spans 14 amino acids. From germline, CDR1 is SNHLY and CDR2 FYNNEI. CDR3 protein: CASSRGNSGNTIYF. In DNA form, the CDR3 reads TGTGCCAGCTCGAGGGGGAATTCAGGAAACACCATATATTTT. The variable domain in full, with the rest retrieved from reference TRBV2 and TRBJ1-3, is EPEVTQTPSHQVTQMGQEVILRCVPISNHLYFYWYRQILGQKVEFLVSFYNNEISEKSEIFDDQFSVERPDGSNFTLKIRSTKLEDSAMYFCASSRGNSGNTIYFGEGSWLTVV.